The rows below give T cell receptor beta chains drawn from one sample of a study of memory CD4+ T cells and cytomegalovirus serostatus. Libraries were prepared by immunoSEQ multiplex PCR; TCRdb keeps only in-frame clonotypes and omits some of them. The table shows about 29,000 clones, with about 80% occurring only once. The sample was memory CD4+ T cells from blood. These receptors came from an adult in good health and CMV-seronegative. Both conserved end residues are part of each CDR3. The order of the fields is J gene, D gene, clone size, V gene, CDR3 protein, CDR3 DNA. A D gene is named only where the DNA matches it firmly. Only some rows state a clone size, as once, few, many or a class for expanded clones.

TRBJ2-3 | TRBD2 | - | TRBV10-1 | CASSESISGGQYF | TGCGCCAGCAGTGAGTCGATCAGCGGGGGGCAGTATTTT
TRBJ1-2 | - | - | TRBV4-3 | CASSQDHYGYTF | TGCGCCAGCAGCCAGGATCACTATGGCTACACCTTC
TRBJ2-5 | - | - | TRBV5-4 | CASSLALGEETQYF | TGTGCCAGCAGCTTGGCCCTAGGAGAAGAGACCCAGTACTTC
TRBJ2-6 | TRBD2 | - | TRBV5-6 | CASSGRDALSLSGANVLTF | TGTGCCAGCAGCGGGAGGGATGCTCTCTCTCTCTCTGGGGCCAACGTCCTGACTTTC
TRBJ2-7 | - | - | TRBV11-3 | CASSPRSRSGAYEQYF | TGTGCCAGCAGCCCCAGGAGTCGGTCTGGTGCCTACGAGCAGTACTTC
TRBJ1-5 | - | - | TRBV21-1 | CASSKTMGNQPQHF | TGTGCCAGCAGCAAGACGATGGGGAATCAGCCCCAGCATTTT
TRBJ2-1 | TRBD2 | - | TRBV5-1 | CASSLTLRGGMNNEQFF | TGCGCCAGCAGCTTAACTCTGCGGGGGGGCATGAACAATGAGCAGTTCTTC
TRBJ1-6 | TRBD1 | - | TRBV18 | CASSGQGISPLHF | TGTGCCAGCTCGGGACAGGGAATTTCACCCCTCCACTTT
TRBJ1-4 | - | - | TRBV5-4 | CASSLGRPGVNEKLFF | TGTGCCAGCAGCTTGGGTCGGCCAGGGGTGAATGAAAAACTGTTTTTT
TRBJ1-2 | - | - | TRBV30 | CAWTGEARVGIGGYTF | TGTGCCTGGACAGGGGAAGCCAGGGTGGGGATTGGTGGCTACACCTTC
TRBJ2-7 | TRBD2 | - | TRBV18 | CASSLTSGTAWKEQYF | TGTGCCAGCTCGCTGACTAGCGGGACCGCTTGGAAGGAGCAGTACTTC
TRBJ2-3 | - | - | TRBV6-4 | CASRLTRTEDTQYF | TGTGCCAGCAGACTGACTAGGACTGAAGATACGCAGTATTTT
TRBJ1-5 | - | few | TRBV30 | CAWSEDSNQPQHF | TGTGCCTGGAGTGAGGACAGCAATCAGCCCCAGCATTTT
TRBJ2-2 | - | few | TRBV30 | CAWSAGRHTGELFF | TGTGCCTGGAGTGCAGGGAGACACACCGGGGAGCTGTTTTTT
TRBJ2-7 | - | - | TRBV15 | CATSKDRGPYEQYF | TGTGCCACCAGTAAAGACAGAGGACCCTACGAGCAGTACTTC